Below are 24 T cell receptor beta chains sequenced from a single sample in a study of cytomegalovirus exposure and HLA in healthy donors. Primers for the PCR totalled 60 Vbeta and 13 Jbeta. Some clones are missing from TCRdb's copy, which holds only in-frame ones; the method was immunoSEQ multiplex PCR. The sample's table shows approximately 120,000 clones. Sequences were obtained from PBMCs. Receptor source: a man between 18 and 29 years old in good health and CMV-seronegative.

This sequence joins TRBV19 and TRBJ2-5, with a possible D match to TRBD2 (5 bases). V lost 5 bases and J 4 bases, leaving 11 bases between the germline ends. Germline V lookup: CDR1 LNHDA, CDR2 SQIVND (reference sequence). This CDR3 has 13 residues. Here the CDR3 DNA reads TGTGCCAGTAGTGAGAGGAGGCGAGAGACCCAGTACTTC. This encodes CASSERRRETQYF.

The chain is built from TRBV5-6 and TRBJ2-1, with 9 bases that match TRBD1. The V segment lost 4 bases and the J segment 9 bases; nucleotides outside the gene matches: 11. Germline values: CDR1 SGHDT, CDR2 YYEEEE. The CDR3 length is 15 residues. Here the CDR3 DNA reads TGTGCCAGCAGCCTGGACAGGGGATGGTCGGGTGAGCAGTTCTTC. It translates to CASSLDRGWSGEQFF.

The chain combines TRBV13 with TRBJ1-1; D not certain. CDR1 is PRHDT, CDR2 FYEKMQ, per germline (reference sequence). CDR3 size: 14 residues. V was cut by 3 bases and J by 0 bases, with 8 bases left in between. The CDR3 DNA reads as TGTGCCAGCAGCTTCCTAAGTGTGAACACTGAAGCTTTCTTT. Translating it yields CASSFLSVNTEAFF.

The chain couples TRBV5-1 to TRBJ2-7; D ambiguous. CDR1 SGHRS and CDR2 YFSETQ come from the germline V gene. This CDR3 contains 12 residues. With 4 bases removed from V and 4 bases from J, the gap between germline ends came to 9 bases. Written as DNA, the CDR3 is TGCGCCAGCAGCGGAGACCAATACGAGCAGTACTTC. It encodes CASSGDQYEQYF.

CDR3 sequence (DNA): TGTGCCAGCACCCTCGACAGGGGGCTAAACTATGGCTACACCTTC. It codes for CASTLDRGLNYGYTF. V and J are TRBV2 and TRBJ1-2; 10 bases align to TRBD1. Per germline, CDR1 SNHLY and CDR2 FYNNEI. CDR3 size: 15 residues. After removal of 7 bases from V and 2 bases from J, the junction contained 7 bases not matched to a gene.

The chain has TRBV7-2 and TRBJ2-3, with 14 bases aligning to TRBD2. V was pared by 5 bases and J by 5 bases, with 6 bases of the junction left unmatched. The CDR3 consists of 16 residues. Looked up from germline, CDR1 is SGHTA and CDR2 is FQGNSA. CDR3 sequence reads: CASSPGLAGGGDTQYF. CDR3 nucleotides: TGTGCCAGCAGCCCCGGACTAGCGGGAGGTGGAGATACGCAGTATTTT. The whole variable domain, remainder taken from reference TRBV7-2 and TRBJ2-3, is GAGVSQSPSNKVTEKGKDVELRCDPISGHTALYWYRQSLGQGLEFLIYFQGNSAPDKSGLPSDRFSAERTGGSVSTLTIQRTQQEDSAVYLCASSPGLAGGGDTQYFGPGTRLTVL.

The chain carries TRBV29-1 and TRBJ1-2; D remains unclear. Trimming took off 5 bases at V and 8 bases at J, with 12 bases between the two ends. Germline CDR1 reads SQVTM; CDR2 reads ANQGSEA. The CDR3 length is 11 residues. CDR3 protein: CSVNEALGYTF. CDR3 in DNA: TGCAGCGTTAATGAAGCTTTAGGCTACACCTTC.

V usage is TRBV5-1 and J usage is TRBJ1-2, with D maybe TRBD1 (5 bases). CDR1 and CDR2 from the germline V gene are SGHRS and YFSETQ. The V gene lost 0 bases and the J gene lost 2 bases, with 8 bases spanning the gap. The CDR3 is 14 amino acids. The CDR3 is CASSLESGNYGYTF. CDR3 DNA: TGCGCCAGCAGCTTGGAGTCAGGGAACTATGGCTACACCTTC. The variable domain in full, completed from reference TRBV5-1 and TRBJ1-2, reads KAGVTQTPRYLIKTRGQQVTLSCSPISGHRSVSWYQQTPGQGLQFLFEYFSETQRNKGNFPGRFSGRQFSNSRSEMNVSTLELGDSALYLCASSLESGNYGYTFGSGTRLTVV.

The J gene is TRBJ2-3, the V gene TRBV11-1; D is possibly TRBD1 (6 bases). The CDR3 length is 14 residues. V was pared by 4 bases and J by 1 base, with 9 bases between. The germline gives CDR1 SGHAT, CDR2 FQDESV (reference sequence). CDR3 loop: CASSSRQGTDTQYF. CDR3 in DNA: TGTGCCAGCAGCTCTCGACAGGGCACAGATACGCAGTATTTT. The complete variable domain, with remaining parts taken from reference TRBV11-1 and TRBJ2-3, reads EAEVAQSPRYKITEKSQAVAFWCDPISGHATLYWYRQILGQGPELLVQFQDESVVDDSQLPKDRFSAERLKGVDSTLKIQPAELGDSAMYLCASSSRQGTDTQYFGPGTRLTVL.

This sequence joins TRBV19 and TRBJ2-5, with D tentatively TRBD2 (6 bases). Germline V lookup: CDR1 LNHDA, CDR2 SQIVND (reference sequence). V dropped 5 bases and J dropped 0 bases, with 10 bases sitting between them. The CDR3 is 14 amino acids. This CDR3 is CASSPRGYQETQYF. The CDR3 DNA reads TGTGCCAGTAGTCCCCGGGGGTACCAAGAGACCCAGTACTTC.

V and J are TRBV7-8 and TRBJ1-5, with TRBD1 identical over 10 bases. CDR3 length: 16 amino acids. Germline V lookup: CDR1 SGHVS, CDR2 FQNEAQ. V lost 5 bases to trimming and J lost 6 bases; unmatched junction nucleotides: 10. The DNA of the CDR3 is TGTGCCAGCAGCGGGAGGACAGGGGGATTAGGTCAGCCCCAGCATTTT. Translation: CASSGRTGGLGQPQHF.

The chain uses TRBV5-1 and TRBJ2-2; D gene unclear. Germline-derived CDR1 and CDR2 are SGHRS and YFSETQ. The CDR3 extends over 12 amino acids. The V end was cut by 0 bases, the J end by 8 bases, with 5 bases between. This chain's CDR3 is CASSLALGELFF. CDR3 DNA: TGCGCCAGCAGCTTGGCCTTGGGGGAGCTGTTTTTT.

V usage is TRBV5-1 and J usage is TRBJ2-7; 9 nucleotides agree with TRBD1. CDR1 is SGHRS, CDR2 YFSETQ, per germline. The junction had 5 bases not matched to a gene; V was cut back by 0 bases and J by 4 bases. The CDR3 spans 15 residues. The DNA for the CDR3 is TGCGCCAGCAGCTTGGATGGGACAGGGACTTACGAGCAGTACTTC. Its translation is CASSLDGTGTYEQYF.

This chain links TRBV7-2 with TRBJ1-3; no clear D. The CDR3 has 14 residues. The V end lost 1 base, the J end lost 0 bases, and 4 bases lay between the germline ends. The germline V gene encodes CDR1 SGHTA and CDR2 FQGNSA. The DNA of the CDR3 is TGTGCCAGCAGCTTAGGAGACTCTGGAAACACCATATATTTT. Translating gives CASSLGDSGNTIYF.

J is TRBJ1-5 and V is TRBV21-1; the D call of TRBD1 is as the table states it, not checked on the DNA. TRBV21-1 is a known pseudogene. There are 16 residues in the CDR3. The CDR3 region is CASSKRAGGRNQPQHF. The CDR3 coding sequence is TGTGCCAGCAGCAAAAGGGCAGGGGGCAGGAATCAGCCCCAGCATTTT.

The rearrangement joins TRBV7-9 to TRBJ1-2; TRBD1 might be the D (6 bases). The V gene's germline CDR1 is SEHNR and CDR2 FQNEAQ (reference sequence). The CDR3 is 12 residues long. The ends were cut back, 5 bases at V and 4 bases at J, with 8 bases in the middle. The chain's CDR3 is CASSRDIYGYTF. In DNA form, the CDR3 reads TGTGCCAGCAGCCGGGACATCTATGGCTACACCTTC.

CDR3 protein: CASSPTLAGAPGANVLTF. The CDR3 DNA sequence: TGCGCCAGCAGCCCTACACTAGCGGGAGCTCCGGGGGCCAACGTCCTGACTTTC. The chain is built from TRBV4-1 and TRBJ2-6; 11 nucleotides line up with TRBD2. Germline CDR1 reads MGHRA; CDR2 reads YSYEKL. J gave up 4 bases and V 4 bases, and 9 bases lay outside the gene matches. The CDR3 is made up of 18 amino acids.

This chain joins TRBV5-1 and TRBJ2-6; the D gene is possibly TRBD1 (5 bases). CDR3 length equals 15 residues. The V end was cut by 4 bases, the J end by 1 base, with 9 bases between. CDR1 is SGHRS and CDR2 is YFSETQ in the germline V gene. The DNA of the CDR3 is TGCGCCAGCAGCAATCACAGGTCTGGGGCCAACGTCCTGACTTTC. Protein product: CASSNHRSGANVLTF.

The chain couples TRBV11-2 to TRBJ2-2; the match to TRBD1 covers 7 bases. The germline CDR1 and CDR2 sequences are SGHAT and FQNNGV. Trimming cost V 5 bases and J 4 bases; bases outside gene matches: 7. The CDR3 totals 15 residues. This CDR3 reads CASSQYRGSTGELFF. CDR3 DNA sequence: TGTGCCAGCAGCCAATACAGGGGAAGCACCGGGGAGCTGTTTTTT. Full variable domain (outside the CDR3, taken from reference TRBV11-2 and TRBJ2-2): EAGVAQSPRYKIIEKRQSVAFWCNPISGHATLYWYQQILGQGPKLLIQFQNNGVVDDSQLPKDRFSAERLKGVDSTLKIQPAKLEDSAVYLCASSQYRGSTGELFFGEGSRLTVL.

The chain joins TRBV30 to TRBJ2-5; 16 nucleotides match TRBD2. Germline trimming cut 7 bases from V and 5 bases from J; bases unmatched to any gene: 7. The CDR3 is 15 residues long. Looked up from germline, CDR1 is GTSNPN and CDR2 is SVGIG (reference sequence). The CDR3 DNA reads as TGTGCCTCCGGGACTAGCGGGGGGGCACGGGAGACCCAGTACTTC. Protein: CASGTSGGARETQYF.

The genes are TRBV28 and TRBJ2-7, with D unclear. The germline V gene encodes CDR1 MDHEN and CDR2 SYDVKM. V lost 4 bases and J lost 6, with 7 bases in between. This CDR3 contains 11 residues. As DNA, the CDR3 is TGTGCCAGCAGTTATACCGGCGAGCAGTACTTC. Protein sequence: CASSYTGEQYF. The full variable domain, rest sourced from reference TRBV28 and TRBJ2-7, is DVKVTQSSRYLVKRTGEKVFLECVQDMDHENMFWYRQDPGLGLRLIYFSYDVKMKEKGDIPEGYSVSREKKERFSLILESASTNQTSMYLCASSYTGEQYFGPGTRLTVT.

This chain joins TRBV30 and TRBJ1-4; TRBD1 aligns across 9 bases. The CDR3 has 15 residues. Germline CDR1 reads GTSNPN; CDR2 reads SVGIG (reference sequence). Trimming cost V 2 bases and J 8 bases; bases outside gene matches: 9. The DNA of the CDR3 is TGTGCCTGGAGTATCACAGGGGGCGGGTGGGAAAAACTGTTTTTT. Its protein product is CAWSITGGGWEKLFF.

The chain carries TRBV5-1 and TRBJ1-4, with 8 bases aligning to TRBD1. The CDR3 length is 14 residues. Germline V CDR1 and CDR2: SGHRS, YFSETQ. Germline trimming cut 7 bases from V and 5 bases from J; bases unmatched to any gene: 7. CDR3: CASSKDRANEKLFF. CDR3 bases: TGCGCCAGCTCCAAGGACAGGGCGAATGAAAAACTGTTTTTT.

This sequence joins TRBV29-1 and TRBJ1-3, with D tentatively TRBD1 (5 bases). V shed 2 bases and J shed 1 base, with 18 bases lying between them. The CDR3 is 17 residues long. Germline-derived CDR1 and CDR2 are SQVTM and ANQGSEA. CDR3 region: CSVEKREGLASGNTIYF. The CDR3, as DNA: TGCAGCGTTGAAAAGAGGGAGGGACTCGCATCTGGAAACACCATATATTTT. Filled out from reference TRBV29-1 and TRBJ1-3, the complete variable domain reads SAVISQKPSRDICQRGTSLTIQCQVDSQVTMMFWYRQQPGQSLTLIATANQGSEATYESGFVIDKFPISRPNLTFSTLTVSNMSPEDSSIYLCSVEKREGLASGNTIYFGEGSWLTVV.